These T cell receptor beta chains were read from a single sample in a study of control samples from healthy donors and cancer patients. Measured with immunoSEQ multiplex PCR; TCRdb has only the in-frame clones, and not every one. The profile shows approximately 180,000 clones, under 95% of them singletons. The source material was blood. All receptors derive from a woman aged 18-29 years in good health. Each CDR3 is given with its conserved first and last residue. The order of the fields is D gene, V gene, J gene, clone size, CDR3 length, CDR3 DNA, CDR3 protein. The D gene is left open where the match is weak. Expanded clones are given a class, and other clones once, few, many or no size at all.

.,TRBV19,TRBJ1-1,.,13,TGTGCCAGTAGGTGGGGCAGGGACACTGAAGCTTTCTTT,CASRWGRDTEAFF
.,TRBV24-1,TRBJ2-7,.,13,TGTGCCACCAGTCCAGGAAGCTCCTACGAGCAGTACTTC,CATSPGSSYEQYF
.,TRBV10-1,TRBJ2-3,few,15,TGCGCCAGCAGTGATTCGGGGGCTAGCACAGATACGCAGTATTTT,CASSDSGASTDTQYF
.,TRBV18,TRBJ1-5,.,14,TGTGCCAGCTCCCTAAGGACAGACTCCCAGCCCCAGCATTTT,CASSLRTDSQPQHF
TRBD2,TRBV11-2,TRBJ2-7,.,18,TGTGCCAGCAGGGGAGTGGTCCTTAAGCGGGAGGTAGCCTACGAGCAGTACTTC,CASRGVVLKREVAYEQYF
TRBD1,TRBV5-1,TRBJ1-2,.,15,TGCGCCAGCAGCACGGACAGGTCTTTTCTCTATGGCTACACCTTC,CASSTDRSFLYGYTF
.,TRBV6-5,TRBJ1-1,.,15,TGTGCCAGCAGTTTCCAATCTGCCCCGAACACTGAAGCTTTCTTT,CASSFQSAPNTEAFF
.,TRBV5-1,TRBJ2-3,.,12,TGCGCCAGCAGCTTCAGGGCAGATACGCAGTATTTT,CASSFRADTQYF
.,TRBV14,TRBJ1-1,.,13,TGTGCCAGCAGCCAGGGAACCCACACTGAAGCTTTCTTT,CASSQGTHTEAFF
.,TRBV18,TRBJ2-2,.,14,TGTGCCAGCTCACTAGCTCCCGGCGCCGGGGAGCTGTTTTTT,CASSLAPGAGELFF
TRBD2,TRBV19,TRBJ2-1,.,13,TGTGCCAGTAGTATACTAGCGGCCGATGAGCAGTTCTTC,CASSILAADEQFF
.,TRBV4-2,TRBJ1-1,few,14,TGTGCCAGCAGCCTGGACGGGACTCACACTGAAGCTTTCTTT,CASSLDGTHTEAFF
TRBD1,TRBV28,TRBJ1-5,.,15,TGTGCCAGCAGCTGGGGACAGGAGGGCAATCAGCCCCAGCATTTT,CASSWGQEGNQPQHF
.,TRBV7-3,TRBJ1-6,.,14,TGTGCCAGCAGCTTAGGGCCGGGTGATTCACCCCTCCACTTT,CASSLGPGDSPLHF
.,TRBV11-2,TRBJ2-5,.,12,TGTGCCAGCAGCTCAACACGTGAGACCCAGTACTTC,CASSSTRETQYF
TRBD2,TRBV6-6,TRBJ2-3,few,17,TGTGCCAGCAGCCGAATTCCCGGACTAGCGGGAGGGAATACGCAGTATTTT,CASSRIPGLAGGNTQYF
TRBD1,TRBV15,TRBJ1-4,.,14,TGTGCCACCAATAGGGGACAGCCTAATGAAAAACTGTTTTTT,CATNRGQPNEKLFF
.,TRBV5-6,TRBJ2-5,.,17,TGTGCCAGCAGCCCCGGAGGTGGTAGCTTCCAACAGGAGACCCAGTACTTC,CASSPGGGSFQQETQYF
.,TRBV12-5,TRBJ1-5,.,13,TGTGCTAGTCGCGGGCAGAACAATCAGCCCCAGCATTTT,CASRGQNNQPQHF
.,TRBV7-9,TRBJ1-2,.,14,TGTGCCAGCAGCTTGGGGGGAGACTACTATGGCTACACCTTC,CASSLGGDYYGYTF
.,TRBV2,TRBJ2-1,.,11,TGTGCCAGCACCCCTTACAATGAGCAGTTCTTC,CASTPYNEQFF
.,TRBV4-1,TRBJ2-3,few,15,TGCGCCAGCAGCCCTAGACAGGCTAGCACAGATACGCAGTATTTT,CASSPRQASTDTQYF
.,TRBV10-3,TRBJ1-3,.,14,TGTGCCATCAGTGGGACGCGTTCGGGAAACACCATATATTTT,CAISGTRSGNTIYF
TRBD1,TRBV25-1,TRBJ1-1,.,13,TGTGCCAGCAGCGGACAGGGGGCTTCTGAAGCTTTCTTT,CASSGQGASEAFF
.,TRBV24-1,TRBJ2-5,.,14,TGTGCCACCAGTGAAGGGACGGTCCGAGAGACCCAGTACTTC,CATSEGTVRETQYF
.,TRBV28,TRBJ1-5,.,17,TGTGCCAGCAGTTCCTATCGGGACATTTATAGCAATCAGCCCCAGCATTTT,CASSSYRDIYSNQPQHF
.,TRBV10-2,TRBJ2-1,.,12,TGCGCCAGCAGTGAGATGTACAATGAGCAGTTCTTC,CASSEMYNEQFF
TRBD1,TRBV5-4,TRBJ1-6,.,14,TGTGCCAGCAGCTCCGGACAGGATAATTCACCCCTCCACTTT,CASSSGQDNSPLHF
.,TRBV2,TRBJ2-3,.,14,TGTGCCAGCAGTGAACTTTTGAACACAGATACGCAGTATTTT,CASSELLNTDTQYF
.,TRBV6-2/TRBV6-3,TRBJ2-7,.,17,TGTGCCAGCAGTTACCTGGTTGGGGGCCACACCTCCTACGAGCAGTACTTC,CASSYLVGGHTSYEQYF
.,TRBV19,TRBJ1-5,.,16,TGTGCCAGTAGTACCGGACGGACTTATAGCAATCAGCCCCAGCATTTT,CASSTGRTYSNQPQHF
TRBD1,TRBV6-6,TRBJ2-7,.,19,TGTGCCAGCAGTCCGTCTCCATCAAAGAGACAGGGGGGCAGGGAAGAGCAGTACTTC,CASSPSPSKRQGGREEQYF
.,TRBV19,TRBJ2-1,.,13,TGTGCCAGTAGTCCCACCCCCGGCCCGCGGCAGTTCTTC,CASSPTPGPRQFF